This T cell receptor beta chain was observed in a study of T cell responses to AZD1222 COVID-19 vaccine. Study outcomes and limitations: Spike-specific TCR depth and breadth grew after two AZD1222 doses.

The CDR3 has 15 residues. The junction had 5 bases not matched to a gene; V was cut back by 0 bases and J by 5 bases. The V gene's germline CDR1 is SGHDN and CDR2 FVKESK. Clones were sequenced by immunoSEQ multiplex PCR, and TCRdb holds only the in-frame ones, with some missing. Among around 150,000 clones listed, more than 75% were seen once. As to this clone: Its specificity is not known.

The chain is built from TRBV14 and TRBJ1-2; TRBD1 matches at 8 bases. The sample here was peripheral blood, taken 28 days after the second AZD1222 dose. This receptor was identified in an adult who received the AZD1222 COVID-19 vaccine. CDR3 in amino acids: CASSQDGRQGYGYTF. CDR3 bases: TGTGCCAGCAGCCAAGATGGGAGACAGGGGTATGGCTACACCTTC.